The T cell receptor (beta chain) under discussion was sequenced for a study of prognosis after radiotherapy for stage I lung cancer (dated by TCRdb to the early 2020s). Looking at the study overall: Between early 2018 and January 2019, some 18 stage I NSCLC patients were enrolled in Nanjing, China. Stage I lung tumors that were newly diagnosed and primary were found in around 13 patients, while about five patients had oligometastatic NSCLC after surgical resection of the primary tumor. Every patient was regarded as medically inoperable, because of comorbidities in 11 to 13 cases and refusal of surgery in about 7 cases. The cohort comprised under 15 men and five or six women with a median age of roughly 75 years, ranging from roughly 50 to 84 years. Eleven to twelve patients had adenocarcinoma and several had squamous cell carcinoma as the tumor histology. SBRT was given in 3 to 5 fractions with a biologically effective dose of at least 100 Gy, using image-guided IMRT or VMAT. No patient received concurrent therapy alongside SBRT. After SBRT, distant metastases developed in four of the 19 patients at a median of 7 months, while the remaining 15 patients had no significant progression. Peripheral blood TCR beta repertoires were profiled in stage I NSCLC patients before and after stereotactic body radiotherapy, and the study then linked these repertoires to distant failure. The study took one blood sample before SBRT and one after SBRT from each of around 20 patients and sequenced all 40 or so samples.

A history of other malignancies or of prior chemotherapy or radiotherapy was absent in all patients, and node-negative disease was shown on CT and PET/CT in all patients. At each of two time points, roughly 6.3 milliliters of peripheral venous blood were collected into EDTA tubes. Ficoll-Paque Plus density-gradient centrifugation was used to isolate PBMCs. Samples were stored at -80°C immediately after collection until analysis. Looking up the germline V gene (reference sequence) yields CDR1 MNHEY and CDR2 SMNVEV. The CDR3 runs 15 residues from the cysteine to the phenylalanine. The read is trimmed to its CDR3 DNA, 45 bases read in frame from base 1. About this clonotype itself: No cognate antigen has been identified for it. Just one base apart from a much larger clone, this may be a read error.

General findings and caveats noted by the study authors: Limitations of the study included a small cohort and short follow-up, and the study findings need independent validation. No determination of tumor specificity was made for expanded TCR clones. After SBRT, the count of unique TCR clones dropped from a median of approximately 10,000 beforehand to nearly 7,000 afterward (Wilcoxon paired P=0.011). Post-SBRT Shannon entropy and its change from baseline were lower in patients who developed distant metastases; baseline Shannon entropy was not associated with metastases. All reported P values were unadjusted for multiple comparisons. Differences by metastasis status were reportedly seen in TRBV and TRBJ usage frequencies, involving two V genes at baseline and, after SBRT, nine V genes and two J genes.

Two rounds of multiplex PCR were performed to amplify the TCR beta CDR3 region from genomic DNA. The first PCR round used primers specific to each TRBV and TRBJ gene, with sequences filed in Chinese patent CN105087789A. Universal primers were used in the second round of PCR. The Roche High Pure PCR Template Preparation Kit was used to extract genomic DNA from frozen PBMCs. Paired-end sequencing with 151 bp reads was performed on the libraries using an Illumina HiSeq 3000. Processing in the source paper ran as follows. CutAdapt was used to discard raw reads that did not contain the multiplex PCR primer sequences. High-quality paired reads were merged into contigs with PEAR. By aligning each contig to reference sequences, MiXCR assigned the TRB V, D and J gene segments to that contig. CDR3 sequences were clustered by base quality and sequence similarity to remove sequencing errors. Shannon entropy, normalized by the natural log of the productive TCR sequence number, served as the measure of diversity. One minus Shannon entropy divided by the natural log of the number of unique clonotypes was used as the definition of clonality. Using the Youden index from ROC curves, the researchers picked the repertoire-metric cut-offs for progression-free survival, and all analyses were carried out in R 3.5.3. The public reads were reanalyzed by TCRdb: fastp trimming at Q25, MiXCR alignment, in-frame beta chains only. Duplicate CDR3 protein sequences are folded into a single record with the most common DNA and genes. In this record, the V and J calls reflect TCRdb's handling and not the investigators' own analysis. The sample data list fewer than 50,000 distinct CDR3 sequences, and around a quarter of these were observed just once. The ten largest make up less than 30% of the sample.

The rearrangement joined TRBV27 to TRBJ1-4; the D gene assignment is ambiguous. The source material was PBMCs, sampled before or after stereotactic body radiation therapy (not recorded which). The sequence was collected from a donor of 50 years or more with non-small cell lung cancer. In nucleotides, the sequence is TGTCCCAGCAGTCCGGGCGTGGCAACTAATGAAAAACTGTTTTTT. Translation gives CPSSPGVATNEKLFF.